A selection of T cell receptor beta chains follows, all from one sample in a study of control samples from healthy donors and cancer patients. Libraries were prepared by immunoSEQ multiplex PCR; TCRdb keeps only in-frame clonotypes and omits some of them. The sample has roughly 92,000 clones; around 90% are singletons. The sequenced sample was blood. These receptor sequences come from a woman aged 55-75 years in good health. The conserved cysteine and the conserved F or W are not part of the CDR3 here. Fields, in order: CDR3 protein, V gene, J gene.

CDR3aa: ASSPGTENTEAF
v_gene: TRBV18
j_gene: TRBJ1-1

CDR3aa: ASSYGGRSSYEQY
v_gene: TRBV6-2/TRBV6-3
j_gene: TRBJ2-7

CDR3aa: ASSTRDIYGYT
v_gene: TRBV7-9
j_gene: TRBJ1-2

CDR3aa: ATSDPGLAGGSDEQF
v_gene: TRBV24-1
j_gene: TRBJ2-1

CDR3aa: ASSLGPTQY
v_gene: TRBV19
j_gene: TRBJ2-5

CDR3aa: ASSGRGYGYT
v_gene: TRBV19
j_gene: TRBJ1-2

CDR3aa: ASSLAGVQETQY
v_gene: TRBV7-7
j_gene: TRBJ2-5

CDR3aa: ASSYSGAGSSYGYT
v_gene: TRBV7-9
j_gene: TRBJ1-2

CDR3aa: ASSRQGGGSYEQY
v_gene: TRBV28
j_gene: TRBJ2-7

CDR3aa: ASSYVPYNQPQH
v_gene: TRBV6-2/TRBV6-3
j_gene: TRBJ1-5

CDR3aa: ASSGNGNTIY
v_gene: TRBV11-3
j_gene: TRBJ1-3

CDR3aa: ASSPLAGVYNEQF
v_gene: TRBV18
j_gene: TRBJ2-1

CDR3aa: ASSWRGPYGYT
v_gene: TRBV12-3/TRBV12-4
j_gene: TRBJ1-2

CDR3aa: ASSDGLSGGASETQY
v_gene: TRBV9
j_gene: TRBJ2-5

CDR3aa: ASSMTGSGLDTQY
v_gene: TRBV5-4
j_gene: TRBJ2-3

CDR3aa: AWAQGLAGPYEQY
v_gene: TRBV30
j_gene: TRBJ2-7

CDR3aa: ASRYGGGNNFIFTEAF
v_gene: TRBV2
j_gene: TRBJ1-1

CDR3aa: ASSFGTSGRGGEQY
v_gene: TRBV5-5
j_gene: TRBJ2-7

CDR3aa: ASRLGQGIYGYT
v_gene: TRBV6-5
j_gene: TRBJ1-2

CDR3aa: ASGFAWGQGDSIRSPLH
v_gene: TRBV12-5
j_gene: TRBJ1-6

CDR3aa: SVVQGGDGYT
v_gene: TRBV29-1
j_gene: TRBJ1-2

CDR3aa: ASSMQYNTEAF
v_gene: TRBV5-1
j_gene: TRBJ1-1

CDR3aa: ASSEIREIYGYT
v_gene: TRBV6-1
j_gene: TRBJ1-2

CDR3aa: ASEGGPGTGELF
v_gene: TRBV5-1
j_gene: TRBJ2-2

CDR3aa: ASSLLAGESPDTQY
v_gene: TRBV6-2/TRBV6-3
j_gene: TRBJ2-3

CDR3aa: ASSLAGVNTGELF
v_gene: TRBV7-9
j_gene: TRBJ2-2

CDR3aa: ASSLGSSGGQRTGELF
v_gene: TRBV5-1
j_gene: TRBJ2-2

CDR3aa: ASSEERTSSYEQY
v_gene: TRBV25-1
j_gene: TRBJ2-7

CDR3aa: ASSDGIAYGYT
v_gene: TRBV10-2
j_gene: TRBJ1-2

CDR3aa: ASSTTNSGNTIY
v_gene: TRBV5-4
j_gene: TRBJ1-3

CDR3aa: ASSDLRGGPGDTQY
v_gene: TRBV25-1
j_gene: TRBJ2-3

CDR3aa: ASSQVAGTLAYEQY
v_gene: TRBV4-2
j_gene: TRBJ2-7

CDR3aa: ASSAQTSGNADTQY
v_gene: TRBV9
j_gene: TRBJ2-3

CDR3aa: ASSLFGGHGYT
v_gene: TRBV12-3/TRBV12-4
j_gene: TRBJ1-2

CDR3aa: ASSTGIGQPSGYT
v_gene: TRBV4-1
j_gene: TRBJ1-2

CDR3aa: ASSLRWGGQDYSPLH
v_gene: TRBV28
j_gene: TRBJ1-6

CDR3aa: ASSYSVSYEQY
v_gene: TRBV6-6
j_gene: TRBJ2-7

CDR3aa: ASSLGDSSGNTIY
v_gene: TRBV11-3
j_gene: TRBJ1-3

CDR3aa: AWTDTGELF
v_gene: TRBV30
j_gene: TRBJ2-2

CDR3aa: ASSLAPSEYGTDTQY
v_gene: TRBV7-8
j_gene: TRBJ2-3

CDR3aa: ASSFRGYYGYT
v_gene: TRBV28
j_gene: TRBJ1-2

CDR3aa: ASRWGLNTEAF
v_gene: TRBV19
j_gene: TRBJ1-1

CDR3aa: ASSVGRASTDTQY
v_gene: TRBV2
j_gene: TRBJ2-3

CDR3aa: ASSEVGGYT
v_gene: TRBV6-1
j_gene: TRBJ1-2

CDR3aa: ATSGRPSTGELF
v_gene: TRBV24-1
j_gene: TRBJ2-2

CDR3aa: ASSLGGSNQPQH
v_gene: TRBV28
j_gene: TRBJ1-5

CDR3aa: ASSSWTLATNEKLF
v_gene: TRBV28
j_gene: TRBJ1-4

CDR3aa: AISEWRGQVNEQF
v_gene: TRBV10-3
j_gene: TRBJ2-1